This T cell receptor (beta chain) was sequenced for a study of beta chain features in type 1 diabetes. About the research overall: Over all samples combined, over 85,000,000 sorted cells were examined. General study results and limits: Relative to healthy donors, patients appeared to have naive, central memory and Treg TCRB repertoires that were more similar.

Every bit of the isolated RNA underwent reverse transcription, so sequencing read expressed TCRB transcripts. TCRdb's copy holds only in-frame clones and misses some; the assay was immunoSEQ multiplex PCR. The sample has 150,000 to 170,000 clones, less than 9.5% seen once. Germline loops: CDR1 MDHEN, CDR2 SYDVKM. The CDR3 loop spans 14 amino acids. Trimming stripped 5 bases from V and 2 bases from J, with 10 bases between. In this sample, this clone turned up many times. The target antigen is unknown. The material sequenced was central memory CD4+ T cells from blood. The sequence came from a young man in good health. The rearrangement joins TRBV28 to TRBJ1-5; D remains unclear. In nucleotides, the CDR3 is TGTGCCAGCAGTGGGTGGCAGGGCAATCAGCCCCAGCATTTT. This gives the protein CASSGWQGNQPQHF.